This passage covers 6 T cell receptor beta chains from one sample sequenced in a study of spatial heterogeneity in lung cancer. Study results and limitations: Tracking of tumor mutation counts was seen in expanded intratumoral alpha and beta TCR counts.

Antigen specificity for these receptors is unknown. As for time point: sample taken at primary tumor resection. TCRdb reprocessed the 5' RACE reads via MiXCR and lists one record per CDR3 protein. The sample consists of 100,000 to 110,000 distinct CDR3 sequences, 4.4% of them appearing once. The sample here was lung tumor tissue, taken at surgery. The receptors derive from a male donor with early-stage non-small cell lung cancer.

This clonotype occurred many times. The chain uses TRBV7-2 and TRBJ2-3, with D perhaps assigned TRBD1 or TRBD2 (5 bases each). CDR3 size: 14 residues. Germline CDR1 SGHTA, CDR2 FQGNSA. Trimming removed 5 bases at V and 2 bases at J, with 11 bases between. CDR3 DNA sequence: TGTGCCAGCAGCCGGGACGGCAACACAGATACGCAGTATTTT. This codes for CASSRDGNTDTQYF.

In its sample, this clonotype was seen many times. This chain links TRBV6-5 with TRBJ2-1, with D perhaps given as TRBD1 or TRBD2 (5 bases each). This CDR3 comprises 16 residues. The germline gives CDR1 MNHEY, CDR2 SVGAGI. Trimming shortened V by 0 bases and J by 0 bases, and 9 bases separated the two germline ends. The CDR3: CASSYSWGSSYNEQFF. The CDR3 region has the DNA TGTGCCAGCAGTTACTCATGGGGGAGCTCCTACAATGAGCAGTTCTTC.

This clonotype was counted many times. The chain employs TRBV9 and TRBJ2-2; 7 bases are a match to TRBD1. Germline loops: CDR1 SGDLS, CDR2 YYNGEE. V trimming: 3 bases; J trimming: 0 bases; junction bases outside the gene matches: 11. The CDR3 runs 18 residues. CDR3 bases: TGTGCCAGCAGCGGCTTACAGGGGATGGCCGCGAACACCGGGGAGCTGTTTTTT. As protein: CASSGLQGMAANTGELFF.

This clonotype was picked up many times. V is TRBV20-1 and J is TRBJ2-7; the D is unclear. The germline V gene encodes CDR1 DFQATT and CDR2 SNEGSKA (reference sequence). The CDR3 loop spans 14 amino acids. The ends were cut back, 0 bases at V and 0 bases at J, with 9 bases in the middle. This CDR3 is CSARDGPRSYEQYF. The CDR3 nucleotides are TGCAGTGCTAGAGATGGGCCACGCTCCTACGAGCAGTACTTC.

This clonotype has at least ten counts. The CDR3 DNA is TGTGCCAGCTCACAGGGGGCGGGCAATCAGCCCCAGCATTTT. It codes for CASSQGAGNQPQHF. The rearrangement uses TRBV18 and TRBJ1-5, with TRBD1 identical over 7 bases. J gave up 2 bases and V 4 bases, and 2 bases lay outside the gene matches. The CDR3 spans 14 residues. CDR1 and CDR2 from the germline V gene are KGHSH and LQKENI.

This clonotype came up many times. This chain links TRBV5-1 with TRBJ2-5; D not certain. The germline V and J ends were trimmed by 0 bases and 6 bases, with 12 bases remaining between them. The CDR3 extends over 14 amino acids. Per germline, CDR1 SGHRS and CDR2 YFSETQ. This CDR3 reads CASSLASGRQTQYF. The CDR3 DNA reads TGCGCCAGCAGCTTGGCCTCAGGAAGGCAGACCCAGTACTTC.